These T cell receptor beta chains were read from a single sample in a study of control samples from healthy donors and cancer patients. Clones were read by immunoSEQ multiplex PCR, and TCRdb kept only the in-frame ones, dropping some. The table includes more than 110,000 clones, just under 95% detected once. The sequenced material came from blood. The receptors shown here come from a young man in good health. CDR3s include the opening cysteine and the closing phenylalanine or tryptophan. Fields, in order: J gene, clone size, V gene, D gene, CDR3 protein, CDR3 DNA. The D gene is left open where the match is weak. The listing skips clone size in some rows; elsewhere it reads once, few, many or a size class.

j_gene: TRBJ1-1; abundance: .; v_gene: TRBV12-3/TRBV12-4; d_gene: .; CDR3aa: CASSFGNTEAFF; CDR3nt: TGTGCCAGCAGTTTTGGAAACACTGAAGCTTTCTTT
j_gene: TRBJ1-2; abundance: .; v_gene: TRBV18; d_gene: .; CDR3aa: CASSPPTVNYGYTF; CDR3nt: TGTGCCAGCTCACCACCGACGGTTAACTATGGCTACACCTTC
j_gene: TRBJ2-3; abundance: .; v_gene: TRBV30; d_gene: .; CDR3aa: CAWSVQGLPTDTQYF; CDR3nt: TGTGCCTGGAGTGTCCAGGGGCTACCCACAGATACGCAGTATTTT
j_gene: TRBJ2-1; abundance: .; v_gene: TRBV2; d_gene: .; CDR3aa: CASGGFSYNEQFF; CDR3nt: TGTGCCAGCGGCGGTTTCTCCTACAATGAGCAGTTCTTC
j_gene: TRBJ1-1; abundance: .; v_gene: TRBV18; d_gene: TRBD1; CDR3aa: CASSFKTGGNTEAFF; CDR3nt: TGTGCCAGCTCATTTAAGACAGGGGGCAACACTGAAGCTTTCTTT
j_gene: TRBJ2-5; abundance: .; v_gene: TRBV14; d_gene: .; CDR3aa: CASSQDLAKGETQYF; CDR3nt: TGTGCCAGCAGCCAAGATCTGGCGAAGGGAGAGACCCAGTACTTC
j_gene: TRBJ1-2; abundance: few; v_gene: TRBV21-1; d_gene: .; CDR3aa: CAQAEDREPPPLHLQLGNYGYTF; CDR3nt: TGTGCCCAAGCAGAGGACAGGGAGCCGCCCCCTCTTCACCTTCAATTGGGTAACTATGGCTACACCTTC
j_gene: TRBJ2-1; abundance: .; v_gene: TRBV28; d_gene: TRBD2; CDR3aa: CASRAGTSHEQFF; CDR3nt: TGTGCCAGCAGAGCCGGGACTAGCCATGAGCAGTTCTTC
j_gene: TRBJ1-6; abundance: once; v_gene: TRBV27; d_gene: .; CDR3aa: CASSLYRVGSPLHF; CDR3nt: TGTGCCAGCAGTTTATACAGGGTTGGGTCACCCCTCCACTTT
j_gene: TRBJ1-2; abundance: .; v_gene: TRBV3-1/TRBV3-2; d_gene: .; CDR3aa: CASSQFSAGTIADYTF; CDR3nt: TGTGCCAGCAGCCAATTTTCTGCCGGGACGATTGCGGACTACACCTTC
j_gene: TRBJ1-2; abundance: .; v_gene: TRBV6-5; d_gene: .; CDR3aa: CASARAGSEGYTF; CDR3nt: TGTGCCAGTGCGAGGGCAGGCAGTGAGGGCTACACCTTC
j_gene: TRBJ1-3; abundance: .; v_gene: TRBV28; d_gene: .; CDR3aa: CASSSRTEGNTIYF; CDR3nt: TGTGCCAGCAGTTCGCGGACAGAAGGAAACACCATATATTTT
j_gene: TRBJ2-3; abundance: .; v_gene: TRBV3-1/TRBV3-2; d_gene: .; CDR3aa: CASSQDPLFGDQDTQYF; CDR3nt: TGTGCCAGCAGCCAAGATCCTTTGTTCGGGGACCAAGATACGCAGTATTTT
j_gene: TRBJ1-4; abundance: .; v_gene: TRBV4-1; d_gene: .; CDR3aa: CASSQGVIPTGEKLFF; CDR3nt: TGCGCCAGCAGCCAAGGTGTCATCCCGACGGGGGAAAAACTGTTTTTT
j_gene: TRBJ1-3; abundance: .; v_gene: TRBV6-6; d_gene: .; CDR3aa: CASLRPFSGNTIYF; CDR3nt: TGTGCCAGCCTGAGACCTTTCTCTGGAAACACCATATATTTT
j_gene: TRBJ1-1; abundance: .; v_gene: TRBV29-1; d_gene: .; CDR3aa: CSVSLFEYTEAFF; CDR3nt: TGCAGCGTCAGTCTTTTTGAATACACTGAAGCTTTCTTT
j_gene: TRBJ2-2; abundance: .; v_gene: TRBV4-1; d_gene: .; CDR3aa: CASSLPQGGSGELFF; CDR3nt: TGCGCCAGCAGCTTACCCCAAGGGGGATCCGGGGAGCTGTTTTTT
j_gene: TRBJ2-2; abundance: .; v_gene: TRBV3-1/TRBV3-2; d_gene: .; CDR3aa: CASSPHPPGGPGELFF; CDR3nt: TGTGCCAGCAGCCCCCATCCTCCCGGGGGTCCCGGGGAGCTGTTTTTT
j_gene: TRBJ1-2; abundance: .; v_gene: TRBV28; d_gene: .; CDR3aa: CASSFQGFGYTF; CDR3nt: TGTGCCAGCAGTTTCCAGGGGTTCGGCTACACCTTC
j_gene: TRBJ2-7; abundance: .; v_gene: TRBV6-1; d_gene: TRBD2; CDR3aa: CASSDIAGPYEQYF; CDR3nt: TGTGCCAGCAGTGATATAGCGGGCCCCTACGAGCAGTACTTC
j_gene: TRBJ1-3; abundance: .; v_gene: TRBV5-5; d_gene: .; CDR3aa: CASSFRQISFGNTIYF; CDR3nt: TGTGCCAGCAGCTTCCGACAGATCAGTTTCGGAAACACCATATATTTT
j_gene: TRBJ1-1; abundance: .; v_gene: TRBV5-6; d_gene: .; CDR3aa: CASSLGKKAFF; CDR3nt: TGTGCCAGCAGCTTGGGGAAGAAAGCTTTCTTT
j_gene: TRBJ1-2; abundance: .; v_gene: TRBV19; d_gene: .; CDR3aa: CASSILSGAYGYTF; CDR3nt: TGTGCCAGTAGTATACTTTCGGGGGCCTATGGCTACACCTTC
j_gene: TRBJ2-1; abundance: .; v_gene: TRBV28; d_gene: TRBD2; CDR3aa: CASSPQAGGDSYNEQFF; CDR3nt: TGTGCCAGCAGTCCACAAGCGGGAGGCGACTCCTACAATGAGCAGTTCTTC
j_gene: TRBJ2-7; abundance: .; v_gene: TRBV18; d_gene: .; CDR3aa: CASSPDESYEQYF; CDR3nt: TGTGCCAGCTCACCCGACGAGAGCTACGAGCAGTACTTC
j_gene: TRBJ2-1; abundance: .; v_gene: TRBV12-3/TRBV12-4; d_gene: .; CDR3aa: CASSSSAYNEQFF; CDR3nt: TGTGCCAGCAGTTCTAGCGCTTACAATGAGCAGTTCTTC
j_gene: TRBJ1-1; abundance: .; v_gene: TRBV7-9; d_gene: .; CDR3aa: CASNHPLGRVKGTEAFF; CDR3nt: TGTGCCAGCAATCATCCCCTTGGCAGGGTGAAAGGCACTGAAGCTTTCTTT
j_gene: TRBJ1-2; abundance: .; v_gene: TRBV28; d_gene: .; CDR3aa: CASSLPARGYTF; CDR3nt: TGTGCCAGCAGTTTGCCCGCGCGGGGCTACACCTTC
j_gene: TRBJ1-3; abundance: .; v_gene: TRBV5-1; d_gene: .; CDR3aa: CASSLRGPSAFTTGNTIYF; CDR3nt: TGCGCCAGCAGCTTGCGGGGACCTTCCGCCTTTACCACTGGAAACACCATATATTTT